The source of this T cell receptor (beta chain) is a study of blood T cell repertoires in COVID-19. Study context: Specimens from acute and convalescent COVID-19 originated in the United States, Italy and Spain. Sources were T cells, B-cell-depleted T cells, or PBMCs; the material itself was cDNA or gDNA.

TCRdb's table, derived via immunoSEQ multiplex PCR, lists solely in-frame clones and lacks some. The data show approximately 110,000 clones, 75% to 90% seen once. Trimming removed 0 bases from V and 5 bases from J, with 5 bases in between. The CDR3 spans 13 residues. CDR1 is SGHRS, CDR2 YFSETQ, per germline. This sequence joins TRBV5-1 and TRBJ1-4; D unclear. The clonotype originates from a woman between 55 and 75 years old with COVID-19, enrolled during active disease. The material sequenced was peripheral blood. CDR3 region: CASSLVQNEKLFF. CDR3 nucleotide sequence: TGCGCCAGCAGCTTGGTACAAAATGAAAAACTGTTTTTT.